This T cell receptor (beta chain) was obtained from a study of CD8+ T cells in alopecia areata (dated by TCRdb to 2016 to 2019). Regarding the study in general: The treated patients, all with moderate-to-severe alopecia areata, were enrolled in an open-label pilot trial of oral tofacitinib given at 5 to 10 mg twice daily. Tofacitinib was given for 6 to 18 months, followed by 6 months of follow-up off drug to assess delayed response and recurrence. To study T cell clonal expansion in alopecia areata, the researchers applied high-throughput TCRbeta sequencing to both the C3H/HeJ mouse model and human patients. Scalp tissue and sorted CD4+ and CD8+ peripheral blood T cells from patchy and totalis/universalis alopecia areata patients and from healthy controls were covered by human TCRbeta sequencing. Biopsies were taken from tofacitinib-treated patients at baseline and at 4 and 24 weeks of treatment, and a later scalp biopsy was taken in several of the tofacitinib-treated patients. Scalp clonality was compared among normal scalp (n=4), patchy alopecia areata scalp (n=8), and alopecia totalis/universalis scalp (n=8). RNA was extracted with the PAXgene miRNA kit for fixed scalp, the miRNeasy kit for PBMCs, and the RNeasy kit for mouse skin. Amplification of TCRbeta CDR3 regions was done by immunoSEQ multiplex PCR using 35 Vbeta forward primers and 13 Jbeta reverse primers. Beyond this particular receptor, the publication reports: Compared with mice, TCR sequences shared between patients were less clear, possibly partly because of HLA diversity across the patient population. Resident alphabeta T cells in normal human skin are also sequenced, complicating scalp TCR repertoire analysis, unlike mouse skin dominated by gammadelta T cells. Compared with normal scalp, lesional scalp had higher clonality and more expanded CD8+ clones, particularly in alopecia totalis/universalis, a pattern that suggests antigenic drive.

Libraries were constructed by the immunoSEQ multiplex PCR assay. RNA was extracted from all samples and reverse transcribed into cDNA as template for TCR sequencing. First-strand cDNA was synthesized with SuperScript III using a 2:1 mix of oligo-dT and random hexamers. A synthetic immune receptor repertoire was used to gauge amplification bias, and whatever bias remained was removed computationally. In the original analysis: Raw reads were preprocessed to remove errors, and CDR3 was defined according to IMGT conventions as the region from the conserved cysteine to phenylalanine. Clonality was computed by normalizing Shannon entropy by log2 of the number of productive unique TCRs and subtracting the result from 1. Whether each scalp clone was CD4 or CD8 was inferred by checking scalp TCRbeta sequences against the CD4 and CD8 repertoires from sorted blood. What TCRdb holds here is the immuneACCESS table cut down to in-frame rearrangements. Part of the clones is not present; checked against another copy, under half of the missing clones reflect an unresolved V gene, and the others are unexplained. D and trimming were read from the DNA, whereas the V and J calls and clone size are those reported in that table. A total of 140,000 to 150,000 clones appear in this sample, 40% to 55% of them only once. The ten largest make up 0.85% to 1% of the sample.

CDR1 and CDR2 were assigned from the germline V gene as MGHRA and YSYEKL. Trimming accounts for 5 bases at V and 7 bases at J, while the number of junction bases matched to no gene is 10. From the cysteine through the phenylalanine, the CDR3 covers 17 amino acids. The DNA shown is the 51-base CDR3, in frame from base 1. The time point label, as the study defines it: baseline before oral tofacitinib. Lesional scalp punch biopsies and peripheral blood were collected from alopecia areata patients. After PBMCs were isolated by density centrifugation and stained for CD3, CD4 and CD8, a FACSAria was used to sort CD4+ and CD8+ T cells. This clone was observed a handful of times. Its target antigen remains unknown. One base away there is no much larger clone; base qualities are not given.

This receptor chain uses TRBV4-1 and TRBJ2-2; 13 central bases correspond to TRBD2. The sequence came from a human donor with alopecia areata. Source: CD4+ T cells sorted from blood, taken at week 0. This receptor has the CDR3 CASSTTAGTSGVGELFF. At the DNA level, the sequence is TGCGCCAGCAGCACAACTGCCGGGACTAGCGGGGTCGGGGAGCTGTTTTTT.